The entry below describes one T cell receptor (beta chain). This record comes from a study of cytomegalovirus exposure and HLA in healthy donors. The CDR3 extends over 15 amino acids. Trimming shortened V by 0 bases and J by 0 bases, and 7 bases separated the two germline ends. Per the germline V gene, CDR1 is SGHDT and CDR2 is YYEEEE. 13 Jbeta primers and 60 Vbeta primers were used for the PCR. Using immunoSEQ multiplex PCR, the repertoire was profiled, and TCRdb retains in-frame clones only, with some absent. The sample holds roughly 150,000 clones; about 70% are singletons and the top ten take more than 9%.

This clonotype originated in a man aged 25 to 45 in good health and CMV-seropositive. The V call is TRBV5-6, the J call TRBJ1-5; D possibly corresponds to TRBD1 (5 bases). Sequencing was carried out using PBMCs. CDR3 nucleotide sequence: TGTGCCAGCAGCTTGGCAGGGATTAGCAATCAGCCCCAGCATTTT. Amino acid sequence: CASSLAGISNQPQHF.